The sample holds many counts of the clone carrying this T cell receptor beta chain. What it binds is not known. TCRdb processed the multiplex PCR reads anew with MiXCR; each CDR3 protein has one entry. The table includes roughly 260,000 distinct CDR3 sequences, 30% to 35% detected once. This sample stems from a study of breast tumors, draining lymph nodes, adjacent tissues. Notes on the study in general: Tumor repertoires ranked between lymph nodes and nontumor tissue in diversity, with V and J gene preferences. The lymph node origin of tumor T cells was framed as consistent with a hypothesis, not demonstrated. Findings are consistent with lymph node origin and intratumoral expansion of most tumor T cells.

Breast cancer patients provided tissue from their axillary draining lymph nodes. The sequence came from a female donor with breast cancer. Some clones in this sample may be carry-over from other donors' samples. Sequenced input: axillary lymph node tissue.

This chain's CDR3 is CASSPSPNPSDTQYF. In DNA, the CDR3 is TGTGCCAGCAGCCCCAGTCCAAACCCCAGTGATACGCAGTATTTT. The chain has TRBV6-4 and TRBJ2-3; the D is unclear. V was pared by 6 bases and J by 6 bases, with 19 bases between. Germline CDR1 is MRHNA and CDR2 is SNTAGT. This CDR3 spans 15 amino acids.